This T cell receptor beta chain was obtained from a study of blood T cell repertoires in COVID-19. The CDR3 is 15 residues long. CDR1 SGHRS and CDR2 YFSETQ come from the germline V gene. Trimming removed 4 bases from V and 5 bases from J; junction bases left unmatched: 9. The repertoire was sequenced with immunoSEQ multiplex PCR; TCRdb's copy has only in-frame clones and lacks some. The table records a few hundred thousand clones, roughly 80% of them present only once. The V gene is TRBV5-1, the J gene TRBJ2-3, with TRBD1 identical over 8 bases. The sample consisted of peripheral blood. This sequence was found in a woman aged 18-29 years with acute or convalescent COVID-19. The CDR3 reads CASSPRDRLGDTQYF. In DNA form, the CDR3 reads TGCGCCAGCAGCCCCCGGGACAGGCTTGGAGATACGCAGTATTTT.